This paragraph covers one T cell receptor beta chain sequence. Its antigen is undetermined. This sample was taken from a study of T cell responses to AZD1222 COVID-19 vaccine. TCRdb keeps only in-frame clones here, not all; method: immunoSEQ multiplex PCR. The sample contains roughly 150,000 clones, roughly 84% of which appear only once. General observations from the study: A reported finding is that nearly half of spike-specific TCRs target unmutated variant regions. With dominance at 160-218 and 743-854, vaccine-associated CD4 TCRs spanned spike. Seropositive status at baseline applied to only a handful of AZD1222 recipients. No repertoire was sampled before or during the peak T cell response, only after it.

The V gene lost 0 bases and the J gene lost 4 bases, with 7 bases spanning the gap. The CDR3 spans 14 residues. Germline assignment: CDR1 MNHEY and CDR2 SVGAGI. This receptor was taken from an adult in good health. The sample consisted of peripheral blood, taken on day 0 of AZD1222 vaccination. The chain combines TRBV6-5 with TRBJ1-3, with D unresolved. The CDR3 sequence: CASSYSRGGNTIYF. The CDR3 DNA follows: TGTGCCAGCAGTTACTCACGGGGAGGAAACACCATATATTTT.